Detailed here is one TCR beta chain. This clone came up once. This clone's antigen is unknown. No qualities accompany the bases; no much larger clone lies one base away. This specimen belongs to a study of CD8+ T cells in alopecia areata (dated by TCRdb to the late 2010s). Background for the entire study: Treated patients were enrolled in an open-label pilot trial of oral tofacitinib at 5 to 10 mg twice daily for moderate-to-severe alopecia areata. Patients stayed on tofacitinib for 6 to 18 months and then had 6 months of follow-up off drug so that delayed response and recurrence could be assessed. For the treated patients, the SALT score, which quantifies what percentage of scalp surface area is affected, served as the measure of disease severity. To study T cell clonal expansion in alopecia areata, the researchers applied high-throughput TCRbeta sequencing to both the C3H/HeJ mouse model and human patients. Human TCRbeta sequencing covered scalp tissue and sorted CD4+ and CD8+ peripheral blood T cells from patchy and totalis/universalis alopecia areata patients and healthy controls. Biopsies were taken from tofacitinib-treated patients at baseline and again at 4 and 24 weeks into treatment, and several of those patients also had a later scalp biopsy. Scalp clonality was compared among normal scalp (n=4), patchy alopecia areata scalp (n=8), and alopecia totalis/universalis scalp (n=8). RNA came from the PAXgene miRNA kit for fixed scalp, the miRNeasy kit for PBMCs, and the RNeasy kit for mouse skin. TCRbeta CDR3 regions were amplified by immunoSEQ multiplex PCR with 35 Vbeta forward and 13 Jbeta reverse primers.

Libraries came from the immunoSEQ multiplex PCR assay. To provide template for TCR sequencing, every sample had RNA extracted and reverse transcribed into cDNA. SuperScript III was used for first-strand cDNA synthesis, primed with a 2:1 mix of oligo-dT and random hexamers. A synthetic immune receptor repertoire was used to assess amplification bias, and residual bias was removed computationally. Per the source publication's procedure: Raw reads were preprocessed to remove errors, and CDR3 was defined by IMGT conventions from the conserved cysteine to phenylalanine. To get clonality, Shannon entropy was normalized by log2 of the number of productive unique TCRs and the result was subtracted from 1. Whether each scalp clone was CD4 or CD8 was inferred by checking scalp TCRbeta sequences against the CD4 and CD8 repertoires from sorted blood. Here the immuneACCESS table is served through TCRdb, limited to in-frame sequences with V and J called. Missing clones are a known gap in these copies; in checked studies unresolved V genes cover under half, and the rest lacks a known reason. For V, J and clone size, that table is used; D and trimming come from the DNA. The sample table lists around 120,000 clones, approximately 57% of them with a count of one. The ten largest clones represent 5.7% of the sample.

The time point label corresponds to: about 4 weeks on oral tofacitinib. Taken with the paper, the label for treatment or condition translates to: oral pan-JAK inhibitor, 5-10 mg twice daily. From alopecia areata patients, peripheral blood was collected along with lesional scalp punch biopsies. PBMCs were separated by density centrifugation and stained for CD3, CD4 and CD8, after which CD4+ and CD8+ T cells were sorted on a FACSAria. What the authors observed across the whole study: Many expanded lesional clones were found to persist in scalp and blood during tofacitinib treatment, and relapse after treatment cessation may be partly explained by this persistence. Resident alphabeta T cells in normal human skin are also sequenced, complicating scalp TCR repertoire analysis, unlike mouse skin dominated by gammadelta T cells. The treated cohort was small, with a single nonresponder, so links between baseline CD8+ expansion and response need larger studies. Higher clonality and more expanded CD8+ clones were observed in lesional scalp than in normal scalp, particularly in alopecia totalis/universalis, a finding suggestive of antigenic drive. Tofacitinib significantly decreased scalp clonality and the number of expanded CD8+ clones among the top 100 scalp clones. Compared with mice, TCR sequences shared between patients were less clear, possibly partly because of HLA diversity across the patient population.

V is trimmed back by 4 bases and J by 6 bases, and the junction contains 13 bases that no gene match accounts for. From a lookup of the germline V gene, CDR1 and CDR2 are SGHDN and FVKESK. The CDR3 covers 16 residues, taking in both the cysteine and the phenylalanine. The kept DNA is CDR3 alone, 48 bases in frame from the first base. The sequence came from a human donor with alopecia areata. The sample consisted of CD4+ T cells sorted from blood, taken at week 4, from a patient treated with tofacitinib. This receptor chain uses TRBV14 and TRBJ2-3; 7 of the junction bases match TRBD2. The bases are TGTGCCAGCAGCCCCTTATCCAGCGGGGCCCCCGATACGCAGTATTTT. The resulting protein is CASSPLSSGAPDTQYF.